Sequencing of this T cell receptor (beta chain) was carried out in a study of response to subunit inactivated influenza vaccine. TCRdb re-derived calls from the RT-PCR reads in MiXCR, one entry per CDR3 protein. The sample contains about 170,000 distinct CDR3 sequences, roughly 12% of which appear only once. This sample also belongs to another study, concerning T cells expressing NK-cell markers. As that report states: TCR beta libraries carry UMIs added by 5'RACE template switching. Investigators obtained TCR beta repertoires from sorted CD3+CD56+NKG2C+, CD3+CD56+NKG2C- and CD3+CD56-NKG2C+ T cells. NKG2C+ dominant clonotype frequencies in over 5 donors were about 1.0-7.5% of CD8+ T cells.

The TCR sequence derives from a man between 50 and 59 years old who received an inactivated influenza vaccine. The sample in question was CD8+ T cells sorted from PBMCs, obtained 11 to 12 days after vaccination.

CDR3 protein: CASSSIGGYQETQYF. CDR3 nucleotides: TGTGCCAGCAGCTCGATCGGGGGCTACCAAGAGACCCAGTACTTC. The V and J genes are TRBV11-2 and TRBJ2-5; the D gene could be TRBD1 or TRBD2 (6 bases each). V was clipped by 4 bases and J by 0 bases, with 12 bases between them. The CDR3 totals 15 residues. From germline, CDR1 is SGHAT and CDR2 FQNNGV.